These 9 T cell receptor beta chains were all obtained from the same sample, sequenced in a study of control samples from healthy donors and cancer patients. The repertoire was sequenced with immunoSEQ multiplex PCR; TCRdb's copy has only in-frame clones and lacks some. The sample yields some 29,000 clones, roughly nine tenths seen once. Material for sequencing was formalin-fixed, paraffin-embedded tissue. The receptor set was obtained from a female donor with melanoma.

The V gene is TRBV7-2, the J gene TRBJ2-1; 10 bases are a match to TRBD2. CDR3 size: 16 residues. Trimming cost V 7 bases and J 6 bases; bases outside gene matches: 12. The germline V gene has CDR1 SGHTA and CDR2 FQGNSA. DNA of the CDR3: TGTGCCAGCATGAGCTGGAAGACTAGCGGGCTCAATGAGCAGTTCTTC. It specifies CASMSWKTSGLNEQFF.

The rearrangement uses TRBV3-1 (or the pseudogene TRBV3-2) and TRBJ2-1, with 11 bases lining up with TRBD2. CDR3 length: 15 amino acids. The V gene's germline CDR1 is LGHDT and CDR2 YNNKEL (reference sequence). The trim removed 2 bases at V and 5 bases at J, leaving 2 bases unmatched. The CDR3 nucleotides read TGTGCCAGCAGCCAATCGGGACTAGCGGACAATGAGCAGTTCTTC. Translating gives CASSQSGLADNEQFF.

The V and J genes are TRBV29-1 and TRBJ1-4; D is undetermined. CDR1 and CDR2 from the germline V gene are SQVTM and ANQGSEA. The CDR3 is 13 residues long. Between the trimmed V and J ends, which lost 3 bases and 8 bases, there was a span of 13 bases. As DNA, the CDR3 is TGCAGCGTTGATAAGGTGGGAAGCGAAAAACTGTTTTTT. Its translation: CSVDKVGSEKLFF.

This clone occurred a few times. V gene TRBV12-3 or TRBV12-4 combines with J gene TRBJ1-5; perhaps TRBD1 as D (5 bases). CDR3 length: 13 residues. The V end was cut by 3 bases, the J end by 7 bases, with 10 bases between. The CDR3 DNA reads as TGTGCCAGCAGTTTGTATGGGGCCCAGCCCCAGCATTTT. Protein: CASSLYGAQPQHF.

The CDR3 protein is CASSEFLNEQFF. CDR3 coding DNA: TGCGCCAGCAGTGAGTTTCTCAATGAGCAGTTCTTC. The genes are TRBV10-2 and TRBJ2-1; D gene ambiguous. CDR1 is WSHSY, CDR2 SAAADI, per germline. The CDR3 runs 12 residues. Trimming stripped 1 base from V and 6 bases from J, with 4 bases between.

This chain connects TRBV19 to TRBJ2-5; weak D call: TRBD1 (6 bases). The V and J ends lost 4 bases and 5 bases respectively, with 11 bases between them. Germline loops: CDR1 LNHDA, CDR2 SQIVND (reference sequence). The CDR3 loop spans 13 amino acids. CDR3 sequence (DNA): TGTGCCAGTAGTACAGGGGCAGTGGAGACCCAGTACTTC. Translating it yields CASSTGAVETQYF.

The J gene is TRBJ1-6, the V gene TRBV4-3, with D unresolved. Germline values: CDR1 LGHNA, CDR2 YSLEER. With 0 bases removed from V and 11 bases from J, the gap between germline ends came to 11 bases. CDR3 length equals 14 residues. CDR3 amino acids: CASSQERRGTPLHF. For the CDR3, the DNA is TGCGCCAGCAGCCAAGAACGGAGAGGGACACCCCTCCACTTT.

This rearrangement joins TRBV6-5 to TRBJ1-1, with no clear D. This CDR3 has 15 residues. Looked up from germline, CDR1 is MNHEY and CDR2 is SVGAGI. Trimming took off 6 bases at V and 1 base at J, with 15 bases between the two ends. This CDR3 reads CASRPNRPRNTEAFF. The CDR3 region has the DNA TGTGCCAGCAGACCAAACAGACCACGGAACACTGAAGCTTTCTTT.

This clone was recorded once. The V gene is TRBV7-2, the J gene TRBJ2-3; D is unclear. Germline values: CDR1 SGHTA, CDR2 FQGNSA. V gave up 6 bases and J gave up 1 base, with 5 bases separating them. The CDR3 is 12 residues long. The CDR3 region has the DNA TGTGCCAGCAGGGGCGGCACAGATACGCAGTATTTT. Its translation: CASRGGTDTQYF.